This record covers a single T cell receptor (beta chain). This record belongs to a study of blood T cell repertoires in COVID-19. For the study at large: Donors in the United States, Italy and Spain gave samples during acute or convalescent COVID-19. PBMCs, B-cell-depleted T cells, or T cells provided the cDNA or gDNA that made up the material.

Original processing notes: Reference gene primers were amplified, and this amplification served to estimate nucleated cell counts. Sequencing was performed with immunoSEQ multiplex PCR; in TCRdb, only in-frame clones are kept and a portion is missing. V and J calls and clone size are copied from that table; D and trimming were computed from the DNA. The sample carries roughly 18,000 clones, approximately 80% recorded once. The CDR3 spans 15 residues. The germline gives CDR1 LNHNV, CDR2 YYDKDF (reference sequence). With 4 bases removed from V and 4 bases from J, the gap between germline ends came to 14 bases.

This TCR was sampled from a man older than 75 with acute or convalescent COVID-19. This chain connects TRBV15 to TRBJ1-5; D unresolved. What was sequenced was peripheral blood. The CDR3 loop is CATSNEQFGNQPQHF. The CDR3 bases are TGTGCCACCAGCAACGAACAATTTGGTAATCAGCCCCAGCATTTT. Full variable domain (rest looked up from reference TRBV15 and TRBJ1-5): DAMVIQNPRYQVTQFGKPVTLSCSQTLNHNVMYWYQQKSSQAPKLLFHYYDKDFNNEADTPDNFQSRRPNTSFCFLDIRSPGLGDTAMYLCATSNEQFGNQPQHFGDGTRLSIL.